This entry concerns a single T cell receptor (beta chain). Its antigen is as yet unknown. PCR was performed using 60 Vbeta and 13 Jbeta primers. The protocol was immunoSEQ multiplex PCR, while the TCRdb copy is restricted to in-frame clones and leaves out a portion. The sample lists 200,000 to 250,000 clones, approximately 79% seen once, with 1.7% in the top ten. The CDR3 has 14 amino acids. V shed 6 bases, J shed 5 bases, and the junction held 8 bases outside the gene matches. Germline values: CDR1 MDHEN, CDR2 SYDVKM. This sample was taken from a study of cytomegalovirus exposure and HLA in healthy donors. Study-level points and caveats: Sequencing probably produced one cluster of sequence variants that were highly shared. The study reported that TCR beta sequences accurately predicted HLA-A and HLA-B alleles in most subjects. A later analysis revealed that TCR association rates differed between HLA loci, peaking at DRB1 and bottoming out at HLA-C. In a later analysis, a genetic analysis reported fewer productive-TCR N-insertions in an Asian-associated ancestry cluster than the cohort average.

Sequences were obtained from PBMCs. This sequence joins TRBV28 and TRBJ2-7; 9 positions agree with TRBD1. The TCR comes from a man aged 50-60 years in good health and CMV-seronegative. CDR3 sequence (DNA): TGTGCCAGCAGCCCGGACAGGGGAATGCACGAGCAGTACTTC. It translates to CASSPDRGMHEQYF.